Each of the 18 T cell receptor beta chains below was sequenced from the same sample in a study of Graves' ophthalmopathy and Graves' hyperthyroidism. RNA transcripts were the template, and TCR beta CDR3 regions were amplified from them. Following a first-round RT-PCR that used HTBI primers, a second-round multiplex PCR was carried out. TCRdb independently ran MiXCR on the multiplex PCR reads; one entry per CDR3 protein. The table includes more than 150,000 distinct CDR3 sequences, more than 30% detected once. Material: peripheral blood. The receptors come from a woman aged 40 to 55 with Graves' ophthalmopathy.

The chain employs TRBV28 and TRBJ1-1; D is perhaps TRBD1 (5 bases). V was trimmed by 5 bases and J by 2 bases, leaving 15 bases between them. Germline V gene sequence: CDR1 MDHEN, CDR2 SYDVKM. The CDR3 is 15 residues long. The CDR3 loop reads CASSPPRGLNTEAFF. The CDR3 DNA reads TGTGCCAGCAGTCCTCCGCGGGGACTTAACACTGAAGCTTTCTTT.

The CDR3: CASRPTGTSASYEQYF. CDR3 coding DNA: TGTGCCAGCAGGCCTACCGGGACTAGCGCTTCCTACGAGCAGTACTTC. The chain links TRBV27 to TRBJ2-7; TRBD2 matches 10 bases. Losses at the gene ends were 6 bases for V and 1 base for J; bases not matched to a gene: 9. CDR3 length: 16 residues. The germline CDR1 and CDR2 sequences are MNHEY and SMNVEV (reference sequence).

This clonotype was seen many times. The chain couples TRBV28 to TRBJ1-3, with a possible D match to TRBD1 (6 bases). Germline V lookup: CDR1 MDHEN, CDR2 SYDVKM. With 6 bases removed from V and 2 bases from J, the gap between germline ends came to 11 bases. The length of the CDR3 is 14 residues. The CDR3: CASRPTGTGNTIYF. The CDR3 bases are TGTGCCAGCAGACCCACAGGGACTGGAAACACCATATATTTT.

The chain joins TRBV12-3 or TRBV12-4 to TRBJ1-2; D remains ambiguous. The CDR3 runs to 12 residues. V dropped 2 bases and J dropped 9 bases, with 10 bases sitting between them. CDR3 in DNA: TGTGCCAGCAGTTTACAGGCGGCGAGCTACACCTTC. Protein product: CASSLQAASYTF.

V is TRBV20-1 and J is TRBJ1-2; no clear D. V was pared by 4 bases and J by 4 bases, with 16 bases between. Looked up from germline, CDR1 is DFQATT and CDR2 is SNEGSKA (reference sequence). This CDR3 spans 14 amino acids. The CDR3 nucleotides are TGCAGTGCTACACGCTCCGGGCTCCCCTATGGCTACACCTTC. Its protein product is CSATRSGLPYGYTF.

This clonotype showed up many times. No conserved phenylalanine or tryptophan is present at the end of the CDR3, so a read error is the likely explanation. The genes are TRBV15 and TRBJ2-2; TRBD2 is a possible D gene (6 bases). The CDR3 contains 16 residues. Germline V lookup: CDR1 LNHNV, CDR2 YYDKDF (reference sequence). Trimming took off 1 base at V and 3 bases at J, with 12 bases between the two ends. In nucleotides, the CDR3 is TGTGCCACCAGCAGAGTATCGGGAGAACACACCGGGGAGCTGTTTTCT. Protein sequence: CATSRVSGEHTGELFS.

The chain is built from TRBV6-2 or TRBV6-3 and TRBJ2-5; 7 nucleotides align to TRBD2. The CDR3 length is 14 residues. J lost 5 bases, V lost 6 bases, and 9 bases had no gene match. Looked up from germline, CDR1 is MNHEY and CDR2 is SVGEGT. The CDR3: CASRPSAGVETQYF. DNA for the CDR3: TGTGCCAGCAGGCCGAGTGCGGGAGTGGAGACCCAGTACTTC.

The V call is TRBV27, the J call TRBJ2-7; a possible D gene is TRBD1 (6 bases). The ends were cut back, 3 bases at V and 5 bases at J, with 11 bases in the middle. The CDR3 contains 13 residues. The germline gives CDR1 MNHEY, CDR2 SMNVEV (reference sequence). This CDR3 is CASSFGQSNEQYF. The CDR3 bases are TGTGCCAGCAGTTTCGGACAGTCCAACGAGCAGTACTTC.

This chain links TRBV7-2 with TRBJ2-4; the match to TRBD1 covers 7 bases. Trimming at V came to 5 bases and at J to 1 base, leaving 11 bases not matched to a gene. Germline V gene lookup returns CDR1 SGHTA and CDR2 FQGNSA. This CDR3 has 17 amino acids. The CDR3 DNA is TGTGCCAGCAGCCAGAGGTGGTTCAGGGGGGCCAAAAACATTCAGTACTTC. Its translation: CASSQRWFRGAKNIQYF.

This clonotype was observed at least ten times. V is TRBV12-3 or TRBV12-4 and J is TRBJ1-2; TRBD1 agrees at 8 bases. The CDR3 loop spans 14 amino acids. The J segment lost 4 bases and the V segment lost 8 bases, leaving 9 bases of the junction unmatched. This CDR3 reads CASEGQGQVYGYTF. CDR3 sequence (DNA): TGTGCCAGCGAAGGACAGGGTCAGGTCTATGGCTACACCTTC.

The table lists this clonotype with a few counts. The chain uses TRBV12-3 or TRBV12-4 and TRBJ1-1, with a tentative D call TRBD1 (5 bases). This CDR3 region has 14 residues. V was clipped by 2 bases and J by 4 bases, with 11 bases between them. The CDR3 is CASSLFRGGTEAFF. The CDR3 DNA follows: TGTGCCAGCAGTTTATTTCGGGGGGGCACTGAAGCTTTCTTT.

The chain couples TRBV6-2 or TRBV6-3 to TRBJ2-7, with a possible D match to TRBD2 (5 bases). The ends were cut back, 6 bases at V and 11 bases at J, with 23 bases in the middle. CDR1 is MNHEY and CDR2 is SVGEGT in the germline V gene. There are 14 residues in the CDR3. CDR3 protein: CASSHRGTVGFEYF. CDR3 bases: TGTGCCAGCAGCCATCGGGGTACGGTAGGGTTCGAGTACTTC.

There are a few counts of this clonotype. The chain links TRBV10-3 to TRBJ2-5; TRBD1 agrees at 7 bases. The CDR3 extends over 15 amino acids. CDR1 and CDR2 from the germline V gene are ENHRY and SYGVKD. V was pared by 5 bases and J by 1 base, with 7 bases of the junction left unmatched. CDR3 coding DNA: TGTGCCATCAGTCCTCGACAGGGTCCCCAAGAGACCCAGTACTTC. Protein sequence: CAISPRQGPQETQYF.

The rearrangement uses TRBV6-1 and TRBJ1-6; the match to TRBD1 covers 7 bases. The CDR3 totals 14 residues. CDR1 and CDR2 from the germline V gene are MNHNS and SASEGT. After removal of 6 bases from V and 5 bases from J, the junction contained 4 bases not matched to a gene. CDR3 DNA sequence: TGTGCCAGCAGCTGGGACAGAAATAATTCACCCCTCCACTTT. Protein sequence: CASSWDRNNSPLHF.

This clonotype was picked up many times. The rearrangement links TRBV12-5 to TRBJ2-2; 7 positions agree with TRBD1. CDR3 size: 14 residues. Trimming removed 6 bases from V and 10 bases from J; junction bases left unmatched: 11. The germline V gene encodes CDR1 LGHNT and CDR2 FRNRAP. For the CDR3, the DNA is TGTGCTAGTGGAACTGGGACAGACCGTTCGGAGCTGTTTTTT. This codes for CASGTGTDRSELFF.

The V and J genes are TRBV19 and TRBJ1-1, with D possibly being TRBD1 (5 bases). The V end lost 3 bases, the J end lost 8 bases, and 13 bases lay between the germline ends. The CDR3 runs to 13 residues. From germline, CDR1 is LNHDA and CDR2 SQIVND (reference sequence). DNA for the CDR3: TGTGCCAGTAGTATGACAGTGCGTACCGAAGCTTTCTTT. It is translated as CASSMTVRTEAFF.

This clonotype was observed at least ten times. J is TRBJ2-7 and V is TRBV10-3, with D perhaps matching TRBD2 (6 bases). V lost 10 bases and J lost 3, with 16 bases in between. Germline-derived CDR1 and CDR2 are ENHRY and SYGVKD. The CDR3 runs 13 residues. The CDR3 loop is CATGGLEGYEQYF. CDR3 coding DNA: TGTGCCACCGGGGGTCTGGAGGGCTACGAGCAGTACTTC.

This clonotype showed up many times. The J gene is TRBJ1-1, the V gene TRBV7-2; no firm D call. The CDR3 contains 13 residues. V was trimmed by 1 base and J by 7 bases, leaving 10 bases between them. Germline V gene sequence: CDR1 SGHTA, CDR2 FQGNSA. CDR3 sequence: CASSLGWSGEAFF. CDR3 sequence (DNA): TGTGCCAGCAGCTTAGGTTGGTCGGGTGAAGCTTTCTTT.